This T cell receptor beta chain emerged from a study of PD-1 blockade in classical Hodgkin lymphoma. General observations from the study: The study found complete responders had baseline diversity similar to newly diagnosed patients.

This clone was observed a few times. Its antigen is undetermined. Each patient's relapse followed autologous stem cell transplantation, and brentuximab vedotin exposure varied. Patients had relapsed/refractory classical Hodgkin lymphoma with complete response, partial response or progressive disease as best response. Profiling relied on immunoSEQ multiplex PCR, and the TCRdb table lists in-frame clones only, not all of them. Of around 70,000 clones listed, over 55% are singletons. V gave up 4 bases and J gave up 3 bases, with 10 bases separating them. This CDR3 has 13 residues. Germline CDR1 is SQVTM and CDR2 is ANQGSEA.

The V and J genes are TRBV29-1 and TRBJ1-5, with D tentatively TRBD1 (5 bases). The sequences come from peripheral blood mononuclear cells (PBMCs), collected before the second cycle of nivolumab. The receptor was derived from a human donor with classical Hodgkin lymphoma. The CDR3 coding sequence is TGCAGCGTTGCCTTACAGGACAATCAGCCCCAGCATTTT. Protein sequence: CSVALQDNQPQHF.